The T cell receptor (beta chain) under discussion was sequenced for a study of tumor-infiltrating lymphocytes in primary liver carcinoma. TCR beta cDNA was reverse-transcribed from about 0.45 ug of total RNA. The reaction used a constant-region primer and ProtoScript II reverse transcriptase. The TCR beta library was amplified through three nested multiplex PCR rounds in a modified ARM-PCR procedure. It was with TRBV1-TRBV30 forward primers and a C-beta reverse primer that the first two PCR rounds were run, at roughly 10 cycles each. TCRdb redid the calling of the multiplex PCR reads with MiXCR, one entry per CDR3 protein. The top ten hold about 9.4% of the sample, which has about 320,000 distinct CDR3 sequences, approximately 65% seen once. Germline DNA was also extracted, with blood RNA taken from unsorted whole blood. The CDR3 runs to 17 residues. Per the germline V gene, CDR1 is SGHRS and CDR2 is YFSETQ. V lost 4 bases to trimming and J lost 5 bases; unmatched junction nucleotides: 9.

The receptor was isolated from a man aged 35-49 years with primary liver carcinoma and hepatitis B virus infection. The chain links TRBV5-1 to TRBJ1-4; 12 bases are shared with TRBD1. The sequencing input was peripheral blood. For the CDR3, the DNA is TGCGCCAGCAGCACGGGACAGGGGGCGCACTCAAATGAAAAACTGTTTTTT. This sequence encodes CASSTGQGAHSNEKLFF.